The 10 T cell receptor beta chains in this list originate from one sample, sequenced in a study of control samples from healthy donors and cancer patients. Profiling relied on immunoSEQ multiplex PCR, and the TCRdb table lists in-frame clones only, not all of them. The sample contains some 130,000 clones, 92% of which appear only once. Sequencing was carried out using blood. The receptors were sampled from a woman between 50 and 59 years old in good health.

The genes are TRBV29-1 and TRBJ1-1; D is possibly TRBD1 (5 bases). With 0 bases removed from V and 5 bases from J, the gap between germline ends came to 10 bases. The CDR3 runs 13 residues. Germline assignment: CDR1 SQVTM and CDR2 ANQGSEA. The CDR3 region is CSVEEFEGTEAFF. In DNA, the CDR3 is TGCAGCGTTGAAGAATTCGAGGGGACTGAAGCTTTCTTT.

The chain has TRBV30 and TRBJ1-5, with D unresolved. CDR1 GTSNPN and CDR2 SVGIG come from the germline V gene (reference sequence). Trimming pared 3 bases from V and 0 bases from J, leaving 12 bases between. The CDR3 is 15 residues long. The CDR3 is CAWSEGRLSNQPQHF. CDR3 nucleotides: TGTGCCTGGAGCGAAGGTAGGCTTAGCAATCAGCCCCAGCATTTT.

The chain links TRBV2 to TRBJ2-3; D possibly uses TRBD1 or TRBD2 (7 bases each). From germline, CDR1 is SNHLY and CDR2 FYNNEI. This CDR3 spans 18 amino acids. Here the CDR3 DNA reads TGTGCGACAGCAGGGGGGGGCAGGTTCTCCTCTAGCACAGATACGCAGTATTTT. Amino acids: CATAGGGRFSSSTDTQYF.

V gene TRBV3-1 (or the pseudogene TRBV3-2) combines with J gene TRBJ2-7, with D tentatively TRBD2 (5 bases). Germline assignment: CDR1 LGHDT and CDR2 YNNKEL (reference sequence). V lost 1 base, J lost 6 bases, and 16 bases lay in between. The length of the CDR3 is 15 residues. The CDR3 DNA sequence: TGTGCCAGCAGCCAAGGTGGACTCGTCCAGTCCGAGCAGTACTTC. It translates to CASSQGGLVQSEQYF.

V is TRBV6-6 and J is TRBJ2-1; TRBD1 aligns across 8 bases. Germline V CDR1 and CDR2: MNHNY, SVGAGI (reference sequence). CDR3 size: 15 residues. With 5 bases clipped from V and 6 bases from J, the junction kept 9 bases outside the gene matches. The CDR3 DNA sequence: TGTGCCAGCAGTGCCGGGACAGGAAGCCTCAATGAGCAGTTCTTC. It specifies CASSAGTGSLNEQFF.

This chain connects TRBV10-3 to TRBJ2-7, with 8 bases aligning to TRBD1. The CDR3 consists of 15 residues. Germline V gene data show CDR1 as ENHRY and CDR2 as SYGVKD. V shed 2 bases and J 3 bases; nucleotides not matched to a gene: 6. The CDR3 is CAISEGQGGNYEQYF. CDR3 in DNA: TGTGCCATCAGTGAGGGACAGGGAGGTAACTACGAGCAGTACTTC.

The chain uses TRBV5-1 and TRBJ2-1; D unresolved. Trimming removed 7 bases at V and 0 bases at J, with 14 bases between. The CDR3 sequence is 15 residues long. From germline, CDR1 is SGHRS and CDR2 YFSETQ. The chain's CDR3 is CASSREAISYNEQFF. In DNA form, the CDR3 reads TGCGCCAGCTCAAGAGAGGCCATCTCCTACAATGAGCAGTTCTTC.

CDR3 sequence reads: CASTPNSGGSGYTF. CDR3 DNA: TGTGCCAGCACGCCCAACTCTGGAGGTAGTGGCTACACCTTC. This chain links TRBV9 with TRBJ1-2; D is unclear. This CDR3 comprises 14 residues. Germline V gene data show CDR1 as SGDLS and CDR2 as YYNGEE. The V end lost 6 bases, the J end lost 7 bases, and 19 bases lay between the germline ends.

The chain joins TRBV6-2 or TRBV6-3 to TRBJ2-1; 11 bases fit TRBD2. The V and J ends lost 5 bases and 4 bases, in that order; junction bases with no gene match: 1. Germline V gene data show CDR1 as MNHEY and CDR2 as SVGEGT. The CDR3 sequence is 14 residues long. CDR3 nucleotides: TGTGCCAGCAGTACTAGCGGGAGTTACAATGAGCAGTTCTTC. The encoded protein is CASSTSGSYNEQFF.

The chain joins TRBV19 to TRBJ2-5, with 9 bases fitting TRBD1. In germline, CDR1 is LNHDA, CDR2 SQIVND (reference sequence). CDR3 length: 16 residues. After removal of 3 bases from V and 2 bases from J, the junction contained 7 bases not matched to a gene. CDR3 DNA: TGTGCCAGTAGTATTGGGGGTGGACAGGGGCAAGAGACCCAGTACTTC. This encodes CASSIGGGQGQETQYF.